The 32 T cell receptor beta chains in this list originate from one sample, sequenced in a study of T cell repertoires in cytomegalovirus infection. TCRdb reprocessed the reads with MiXCR, giving one entry per CDR3 protein. The profile shows some 150,000 distinct CDR3 sequences, about 31% of them singletons. The antigens of these receptors remain unknown. The starting material was CD8+ T cells from cultured PBMCs, obtained from culture after CMV antigen stimulation. The receptors were gathered from a human donor in good health (CMV status not recorded). Some clones in this sample may be carry-over from other donors' samples.

The rearrangement joins TRBV7-4 to TRBJ2-5; D is perhaps TRBD1 (5 bases). The length of the CDR3 is 17 residues. Germline lookup yields CDR1 SGHVT and CDR2 SQSDAQ. Trimming left V 5 bases short and J 3 bases short, with 22 bases between. CDR3 nucleotide sequence: TGTGCCAGCAGCGGTACCTTGACAGTCCGAGGTGAAGAGACCCAGTACTTC. It encodes CASSGTLTVRGEETQYF.

J is TRBJ2-1 and V is TRBV18; the match to TRBD2 covers 10 bases. Germline V lookup: CDR1 KGHSH, CDR2 LQKENI. This CDR3 comprises 15 residues. V lost 6 bases, J lost 3 bases, and 5 bases stayed unmatched. CDR3 sequence reads: CASSQGTSDYNEQFF. DNA for the CDR3: TGTGCCAGCTCCCAGGGGACTAGCGACTACAATGAGCAGTTCTTC. Full variable domain (missing parts from reference TRBV18 and TRBJ2-1): NAGVMQNPRHLVRRRGQEARLRCSPMKGHSHVYWYRQLPEEGLKFMVYLQKENIIDESGMPKERFSAEFPKEGPSILRIQQVVRGDSAAYFCASSQGTSDYNEQFFGPGTRLTVL.

This clonotype was seen more than once but under ten times. The chain carries TRBV7-2 and TRBJ2-1; weak D call: TRBD2 (5 bases). The V end lost 1 base, the J end lost 9 bases, and 13 bases lay between the germline ends. The germline CDR1 and CDR2 sequences are SGHTA and FQGNSA. This CDR3 is built from 14 residues. The CDR3 loop is CASSLEVVGLEQFF. The CDR3, as DNA: TGTGCCAGCAGCTTAGAAGTTGTAGGACTTGAGCAGTTCTTC.

This clonotype appeared a few times. The rearrangement links TRBV14 to TRBJ1-2, with 7 bases lining up with TRBD1. The CDR3 spans 15 residues. Trimming at V came to 5 bases and at J to 4 bases, leaving 10 bases not matched to a gene. The germline V gene has CDR1 SGHDN and CDR2 FVKESK. The CDR3 reads CASSYDRVSLYGYTF. CDR3 bases: TGTGCCAGCAGCTACGACAGGGTTTCTCTCTATGGCTACACCTTC. Based on the CDR3 plus reference TRBV14 and TRBJ1-2, the full variable domain is EAGVTQFPSHSVIEKGQTVTLRCDPISGHDNLYWYRRVMGKEIKFLLHFVKESKQDESGMPNNRFLAERTGGTYSTLKVQPAELEDSGVYFCASSYDRVSLYGYTFGSGTRLTVV.

Written as DNA, the CDR3 is TGTGCCAGTAAATCCTGGGCAGAAAACACCGGGGAGCTGTTTTTT. Its protein product is CASKSWAENTGELFF. The J gene is TRBJ2-2, the V gene TRBV19; D gene uncertain. Trimming took off 7 bases at V and 2 bases at J, with 14 bases between the two ends. The CDR3 has 15 residues. Germline CDR1 and CDR2: LNHDA and SQIVND (reference sequence). Together with reference TRBV19 and TRBJ2-2, the CDR3 gives the full variable domain: DGGITQSPKYLFRKEGQNVTLSCEQNLNHDAMYWYRQDPGQGLRLIYYSQIVNDFQKGDIAEGYSVSREKKESFPLTVTSAQKNPTAFYLCASKSWAENTGELFFGEGSRLTVL.

The rearrangement uses TRBV2 and TRBJ2-7; 7 positions agree with TRBD2. V dropped 7 bases and J dropped 3; count of bases not matched to a gene: 12. This CDR3 spans 15 amino acids. In germline, CDR1 is SNHLY, CDR2 FYNNEI. CDR3 region: CASTQIPGGNYEQYF. The CDR3 DNA follows: TGTGCCAGCACTCAAATCCCCGGGGGGAACTACGAGCAGTACTTC.

The genes are TRBV6-5 and TRBJ2-5, with 7 bases that match TRBD1. The trim removed 7 bases at V and 3 bases at J, leaving 5 bases unmatched. The CDR3 sequence is 13 residues long. Germline lookup yields CDR1 MNHEY and CDR2 SVGAGI. The CDR3 loop reads CASKGGVEETQYF. CDR3 DNA sequence: TGTGCCAGCAAAGGGGGCGTGGAAGAGACCCAGTACTTC.

This clonotype was counted only a few times. The CDR3 loop is CASSSQGAGMNTEAFF. The CDR3 nucleotides are TGTGCCAGCAGCTCCCAGGGGGCCGGGATGAACACTGAAGCTTTCTTT. The chain uses TRBV7-9 and TRBJ1-1; TRBD1 matches at 8 bases. Germline lookup yields CDR1 SEHNR and CDR2 FQNEAQ (reference sequence). The V segment lost 4 bases and the J segment 0 bases; nucleotides outside the gene matches: 7. This CDR3 comprises 16 residues.

This chain joins TRBV20-1 and TRBJ2-5; D might be TRBD1 (6 bases). Deletions cut 3 bases from V and 2 bases from J, with 19 bases between. Germline V gene data show CDR1 as DFQATT and CDR2 as SNEGSKA (reference sequence). This CDR3 is 16 amino acids long. The CDR3 bases are TGCAGTGCTAGGGACAGAAACACTGCGTGGCAAGAGACCCAGTACTTC. Translating gives CSARDRNTAWQETQYF.

In its sample, this clonotype was seen many times. The chain has TRBV7-2 and TRBJ2-1, with TRBD2 matching over 8 bases. Losses at the gene ends were 0 bases for V and 2 bases for J; bases not matched to a gene: 9. This CDR3 region has 18 residues. Germline-derived CDR1 and CDR2 are SGHTA and FQGNSA. In DNA, the CDR3 is TGTGCCAGCAGCTTAGCTAGCGGGGCAGTATCCACCTACAATGAGCAGTTCTTC. Protein sequence: CASSLASGAVSTYNEQFF.

V usage is TRBV20-1 and J usage is TRBJ2-3; 8 nucleotides agree with TRBD2. V gave up 6 bases and J gave up 0 bases; unmatched junction bases: 8. CDR1 DFQATT and CDR2 SNEGSKA come from the germline V gene (reference sequence). The CDR3 has 15 residues. CDR3 region: CSAPLGGGSTDTQYF. In DNA, the CDR3 is TGCAGTGCCCCCTTGGGCGGGGGGAGCACAGATACGCAGTATTTT.

This clonotype was observed a handful of times. The rearrangement links TRBV13 to TRBJ2-7, with D possibly being TRBD2 (6 bases). Germline V CDR1 and CDR2: PRHDT, FYEKMQ (reference sequence). CDR3 length equals 13 residues. Trimming left V 1 base short and J 6 bases short, with 10 bases between. The CDR3 coding sequence is TGTGCCAGCAGCTTAGTCTTGGGGGGCGAGCAGTACTTC. Amino acids: CASSLVLGGEQYF.

This chain connects TRBV28 to TRBJ2-1; the match to TRBD2 covers 11 bases. Germline V gene sequence: CDR1 MDHEN, CDR2 SYDVKM. Trimming removed 5 bases from V and 13 bases from J; junction bases left unmatched: 19. The CDR3 length is 17 residues. The DNA for the CDR3 is TGTGCCAGCAGTCCACTGGGGCTAGCGGGGGGATCTGGGGATCAGTTCTTC. It yields the protein CASSPLGLAGGSGDQFF.

For this clonotype: The junction departs from germline at one end; a sequencing error may be responsible. The V and J genes are TRBV3-1 and TRBJ2-2; perhaps TRBD2 as D (5 bases). The CDR3 spans 14 residues. The germline gives CDR1 LGHDT, CDR2 YNNKEL (reference sequence). In DNA form, the CDR3 reads TGTGCCAGCAGCCCTCCTAGCTGGGCCGGGGATCTGTTTTTT. Protein sequence: CASSPPSWAGDLFF. The variable domain in full, completed from reference TRBV3-1 and TRBJ2-2, reads DTAVSQTPKYLVTQMGNDKSIKCEQNLGHDTMYWYKQDSKKFLKIMFSYNNKELIINETVPNRFSPKSPDKAHLNLHINSLELGDSAVYFCASSPPSWAGDLFFGEGSRLTVL.

This clonotype was observed a handful of times. The genes are TRBV11-1 and TRBJ2-2, with D maybe TRBD1 (5 bases). The CDR3 consists of 15 residues. In germline, CDR1 is SGHAT, CDR2 FQDESV (reference sequence). The ends were cut back, 5 bases at V and 2 bases at J, with 12 bases in the middle. In DNA, the CDR3 is TGTGCCAGCAGCGTCACAGGATTTAACACCGGGGAGCTGTTTTTT. Encoded protein: CASSVTGFNTGELFF.

This clonotype was seen a handful of times. The J gene is TRBJ2-1, the V gene TRBV19, with TRBD1 identical over 8 bases. Germline V lookup: CDR1 LNHDA, CDR2 SQIVND (reference sequence). The CDR3 length is 16 residues. The V segment lost 3 bases and the J segment 7 bases; nucleotides outside the gene matches: 11. CDR3: CASSIGQGVGKNEQFF. The CDR3 DNA reads TGTGCCAGTAGTATCGGACAGGGAGTGGGGAAGAATGAGCAGTTCTTC.

The rearrangement links TRBV7-2 to TRBJ2-4; 10 bases align to TRBD2. The ends lost 1 base at V and 0 bases at J; junction bases unmatched: 6. The germline V gene has CDR1 SGHTA and CDR2 FQGNSA. This CDR3 is built from 18 residues. In DNA, the CDR3 is TGTGCCAGCAGCTTAGGACTAGCGGGCCTCATAGCCAAAAACATTCAGTACTTC. Amino acid sequence: CASSLGLAGLIAKNIQYF.

The rearrangement links TRBV11-2 to TRBJ2-1, with 14 bases fitting TRBD2. The V gene's germline CDR1 is SGHAT and CDR2 FQNNGV. The CDR3 covers 16 residues. Losses at the gene ends were 1 base for V and 4 bases for J; bases not matched to a gene: 0. In DNA form, the CDR3 reads TGTGCCAGCAGCTTAGGACTAGCGGGGGGGTACAATGAGCAGTTCTTC. This codes for CASSLGLAGGYNEQFF.

This clonotype was counted a few times. V gene TRBV9 combines with J gene TRBJ1-3; unclear D gene. The V end lost 2 bases, the J end lost 4 bases, and 4 bases lay between the germline ends. Germline CDR1 and CDR2: SGDLS and YYNGEE. The CDR3 has 12 residues. CDR3 sequence reads: CASSVGGNTIYF. CDR3 sequence (DNA): TGTGCCAGCAGCGTGGGAGGAAACACCATATATTTT.

This clonotype came up a few times. The J gene is TRBJ1-6, the V gene TRBV7-9; 8 bases fit TRBD1. In germline, CDR1 is SEHNR, CDR2 FQNEAQ (reference sequence). The CDR3 consists of 16 residues. The trim removed 1 base at V and 11 bases at J, leaving 10 bases unmatched. The CDR3 DNA reads as TGTGCCAGCAGCTTAGTCAGGGGGCGACCGGCGACACCCCTCCACTTT. It encodes CASSLVRGRPATPLHF. Complete variable domain (other parts from reference TRBV7-9 and TRBJ1-6): DTGVSQNPRHKITKRGQNVTFRCDPISEHNRLYWYRQTLGQGPEFLTYFQNEAQLEKSRLLSDRFSAERPKGSFSTLEIQRTEQGDSAMYLCASSLVRGRPATPLHFGNGTRLTVT.

This clonotype came up many times. The rearrangement links TRBV12-3 or TRBV12-4 to TRBJ2-2; no reliable D call. The CDR3 is 14 residues long. The V gene lost 3 bases and the J gene lost 4 bases, with 9 bases spanning the gap. The DNA of the CDR3 is TGTGCCAGCAGTTTTTCGGCGGCCACCGGGGAGCTGTTTTTT. Protein sequence: CASSFSAATGELFF.

This chain links TRBV25-1 with TRBJ1-5; TRBD1 is a possible D gene (5 bases). V was clipped by 5 bases and J by 6 bases, with 11 bases between them. The CDR3 has 13 residues. The germline gives CDR1 MGHDK, CDR2 SYGVNS. CDR3 sequence: CASSLGVGQPQHF. The CDR3 DNA follows: TGTGCCAGCAGTTTGGGGGTCGGTCAGCCCCAGCATTTT. The variable domain in full, completed from reference TRBV25-1 and TRBJ1-5, reads EADIYQTPRYLVIGTGKKITLECSQTMGHDKMYWYQQDPGMELHLIHYSYGVNSTEKGDLSSESTVSRIRTEHFPLTLESARPSHTSQYLCASSLGVGQPQHFGDGTRLSIL.

The chain is built from TRBV7-7 and TRBJ2-5; TRBD1 aligns across 7 bases. Germline assignment: CDR1 SSHAT and CDR2 FNYEAQ (reference sequence). This CDR3 has 15 residues. Trimming removed 0 bases from V and 2 bases from J; junction bases left unmatched: 3. CDR3 region: CASSLARGQQETQYF. The CDR3 region has the DNA TGTGCCAGCAGCTTAGCAAGGGGACAGCAAGAGACCCAGTACTTC.

This chain connects TRBV24-1 to TRBJ2-3, with TRBD2 matching over 7 bases. Germline V gene sequence: CDR1 KGHDR, CDR2 SFDVKD. The CDR3 is 15 residues long. The V segment lost 4 bases and the J segment 1 base; nucleotides outside the gene matches: 4. The CDR3 nucleotides are TGTGCCACCAGTGAATATGCGGGGGGCACAGATACGCAGTATTTT. Residues: CATSEYAGGTDTQYF.

This clonotype has a handful of counts. This chain joins TRBV11-1 and TRBJ2-1; 8 positions match TRBD1. Germline CDR1 and CDR2: SGHAT and FQDESV (reference sequence). The CDR3 spans 14 residues. Losses at the gene ends were 5 bases for V and 8 bases for J; bases not matched to a gene: 8. The CDR3 sequence: CASSPEDRVDEQFF. In nucleotides, the CDR3 is TGTGCCAGCAGCCCCGAGGACAGGGTCGATGAGCAGTTCTTC.

The sample holds many counts of this clonotype. This chain joins TRBV7-6 and TRBJ2-3, with 16 bases identical to TRBD2. Germline V gene sequence: CDR1 SGHVS, CDR2 FNYEAQ. The CDR3 runs to 20 residues. The V gene end was trimmed by 5 bases and the J gene end by 3 bases; junction bases not matched to a gene: 14. As DNA, the CDR3 is TGTGCCAGCAGCCACGTCCCGGGACTAGCGGGGGGGCCTAGGACAGATACGCAGTATTTT. Its translation is CASSHVPGLAGGPRTDTQYF. The full variable domain, completed using reference TRBV7-6 and TRBJ2-3, is GAGVSQSPRYKVTKRGQDVALRCDPISGHVSLYWYRQALGQGPEFLTYFNYEAQQDKSGLPNDRFSAERPEGSISTLTIQRTEQRDSAMYRCASSHVPGLAGGPRTDTQYFGPGTRLTVL.

There are many counts of this clonotype. This rearrangement joins TRBV7-9 to TRBJ2-7; D is unclear. The CDR3 extends over 13 amino acids. The germline V gene has CDR1 SEHNR and CDR2 FQNEAQ (reference sequence). V lost 2 bases to trimming and J lost 4 bases, with 9 bases between them. The DNA for the CDR3 is TGTGCCAGCAGCTTATCCCACGAATACGAGCAGTACTTC. Translating gives CASSLSHEYEQYF.

V usage is TRBV24-1 and J usage is TRBJ2-5; the match to TRBD2 covers 9 bases. The V gene's germline CDR1 is KGHDR and CDR2 SFDVKD. The CDR3 has 14 residues. J gave up 9 bases and V 5 bases, and 9 bases lay outside the gene matches. CDR3 DNA sequence: TGTGCCACCAGTGGTTGGGCTAGCGGGGACCCCCAGTACTTC. This gives the protein CATSGWASGDPQYF.

This clonotype was counted a few times. The V and J genes are TRBV27 and TRBJ1-1; D gene uncertain. This CDR3 region has 11 residues. In germline, CDR1 is MNHEY, CDR2 SMNVEV (reference sequence). Trimming left V 7 bases short and J 8 bases short, with 11 bases between. CDR3 coding DNA: TGTGCCAGCACCAGCGGGAGGGAAGCTTTCTTT. This sequence encodes CASTSGREAFF.

This chain uses TRBV27 with TRBJ2-2, with TRBD1 matching over 10 bases. The V gene end was trimmed by 4 bases and the J gene end by 2 bases; junction bases not matched to a gene: 4. The CDR3 is 16 residues long. Germline lookup yields CDR1 MNHEY and CDR2 SMNVEV (reference sequence). CDR3 residues: CASSWDRGPNTGELFF. The CDR3 bases are TGTGCCAGCAGTTGGGACAGGGGTCCTAACACCGGGGAGCTGTTTTTT.

There are many counts of this clonotype. The V and J genes are TRBV19 and TRBJ1-5, with D possibly being TRBD1 (6 bases). Germline CDR1 is LNHDA and CDR2 is SQIVND (reference sequence). The germline V and J ends were trimmed by 4 bases and 4 bases, with 11 bases remaining between them. The CDR3 runs to 14 residues. The CDR3 DNA reads TGTGCCAGTAGTAGTCAGGGGACGAATCAGCCCCAGCATTTT. Translating gives CASSSQGTNQPQHF.

This clonotype was counted at least ten times. This chain uses TRBV7-6 with TRBJ2-1; tentative D call: TRBD1 (6 bases). Germline V lookup: CDR1 SGHVS, CDR2 FNYEAQ. CDR3 length: 15 residues. Trimming took off 5 bases at V and 0 bases at J, with 11 bases between the two ends. This CDR3 reads CASSLDSSSYNEQFF. The CDR3 region has the DNA TGTGCCAGCAGCCTGGACAGCAGCTCCTACAATGAGCAGTTCTTC.